This T cell receptor (beta chain) was identified in a study of Graves' ophthalmopathy and Graves' hyperthyroidism. The study, taken as a whole, reports: Ophthalmopathy progression was predicted by the model at more than 55% sensitivity and 72% to 75% specificity. Blood was where most expanded thyroid clonotypes above 0.001 frequency also turned up.

Amplification from RNA transcripts yielded the TCR beta CDR3 regions. HTBI primers primed a first-round RT-PCR, and a second-round multiplex PCR followed. One entry per CDR3 protein results from TCRdb running MiXCR on the multiplex PCR reads. The sample carries 650,000 to 900,000 distinct CDR3 sequences, roughly two fifths recorded once. Someone took the PBMCs out of approximately 9 ml of fresh peripheral blood. A note on this clonotype: No antigen is known for it.

Germline V gene data show CDR1 as SGDLS and CDR2 as YYNGEE. CDR3 length equals 15 residues. V was clipped by 4 bases and J by 2 bases, with 16 bases between them. This receptor was taken from an adult man with Graves' ophthalmopathy. The rearrangement joins TRBV9 to TRBJ2-7, with a tentative D call TRBD1 (6 bases). Sequenced input: peripheral blood. The CDR3 nucleotides read TGTGCCAGCAGCCTTCCCGGGACACCCACCTACGAGCAGTACTTC. This sequence encodes CASSLPGTPTYEQYF.